These T cell receptor beta chains were read from a single sample in a study of blood T cell repertoires in COVID-19. Sequencing used immunoSEQ multiplex PCR; TCRdb keeps in-frame clones, though not all of them. The sample contains over 400,000 clones, roughly nine tenths of which appear only once. Specimen: peripheral blood. The receptors here all came from a woman in her 50s with COVID-19, enrolled during active disease. Each CDR3 is given with its conserved first and last residue. Fields, in order: D gene, J gene, V gene, clone size, CDR3 DNA, CDR3 protein. A D gene is named only where the DNA matches it firmly. For some rows the clone size is stated as once, few or many, or as a class when expanded; others skip it.

D: .
J: TRBJ1-1
V: TRBV10-3
size: .
DNA: TGTGCCATCAGTGATGACAGCGCCCATAACACTGAAGCTTTCTTT
CDR3: CAISDDSAHNTEAFF

D: .
J: TRBJ1-1
V: TRBV6-5
size: .
DNA: TGTGCCAGCAGTTACGGGCAACCGAACACTGAAGCTTTCTTT
CDR3: CASSYGQPNTEAFF

D: .
J: TRBJ2-5
V: TRBV4-1
size: .
DNA: TGCGCCAGCAGCCAGGATCCCGGAGGGGAAGAGACCCAGTACTTC
CDR3: CASSQDPGGEETQYF

D: TRBD2
J: TRBJ2-7
V: TRBV6-2/TRBV6-3
size: .
DNA: TGTGCCAGCAGTTCCTATTATGGACTAGCGGGGGGAACTCACTACGAGCAGTACTTC
CDR3: CASSSYYGLAGGTHYEQYF

D: .
J: TRBJ2-7
V: TRBV2
size: .
DNA: TGTGCCAGCAATAGTTTACTGGGGCAGTACGAGCAGTACTTC
CDR3: CASNSLLGQYEQYF

D: TRBD1
J: TRBJ2-1
V: TRBV2
size: once
DNA: TGTGCCAGCCGGTATTGGGACAGATACAATGAGCAGTTCTTC
CDR3: CASRYWDRYNEQFF

D: TRBD1
J: TRBJ2-2
V: TRBV7-9
size: .
DNA: TGTGCCAGCACCACAACGGGACAGCCCGTCGGGGAGCTGTTTTTT
CDR3: CASTTTGQPVGELFF

D: TRBD1
J: TRBJ2-7
V: TRBV5-1
size: .
DNA: TGCGCCAGCAGCTACCGGGACAGCAGCTACGAGCAGTACTTC
CDR3: CASSYRDSSYEQYF

D: TRBD1
J: TRBJ1-2
V: TRBV20-1
size: .
DNA: TGCAGTGCTAGTGGGTTAGGGACAGAAAACTATGGCTACACCTTC
CDR3: CSASGLGTENYGYTF

D: .
J: TRBJ1-6
V: TRBV9
size: few
DNA: TGTGCCAGCAGCCGTAGGATAGGGAGCTCCTATAATTCACCCCTCCACTTT
CDR3: CASSRRIGSSYNSPLHF

D: .
J: TRBJ1-5
V: TRBV4-1
size: .
DNA: TGCGCCAGCAGCCAAGATAGCCGGATGCCCCAGCATTTT
CDR3: CASSQDSRMPQHF

D: .
J: TRBJ1-1
V: TRBV30
size: .
DNA: TGTGCCTGGGGCCCTCTGGCGGTTCGAGCTTTCTTT
CDR3: CAWGPLAVRAFF

D: .
J: TRBJ1-1
V: TRBV12-3/TRBV12-4
size: few
DNA: TGTGCCAGCAGCGTGACAGCTAACACTGAAGCTTTCTTT
CDR3: CASSVTANTEAFF

D: TRBD1
J: TRBJ1-2
V: TRBV15
size: .
DNA: TGTGCCACCAGCAGAGCCCGCGGGACAGGGAGCGGCTACACCTTC
CDR3: CATSRARGTGSGYTF

D: .
J: TRBJ1-1
V: TRBV2
size: .
DNA: TGTGCCAGCAGTGAAGGGGGCCGGGCTGGAGGGACTGAAGCTTTCTTT
CDR3: CASSEGGRAGGTEAFF

D: .
J: TRBJ1-2
V: TRBV24-1
size: .
DNA: TGTGCCACCAGTGATTTTAGGGGTGAGGGCTACACCTTC
CDR3: CATSDFRGEGYTF

D: TRBD1
J: TRBJ1-3
V: TRBV19
size: .
DNA: TGTGCCAGTAGTCCAGGGGGAACAGGAAACACCATATATTTT
CDR3: CASSPGGTGNTIYF

D: .
J: TRBJ1-2
V: TRBV5-1
size: once
DNA: TGCGCCAGCTCAGCTTCTTTGCGGACAGCGTCTAACTATGGCTACACCTTC
CDR3: CASSASLRTASNYGYTF

D: .
J: TRBJ1-1
V: TRBV7-9
size: .
DNA: TGTGCCAGCAGCGCCCTAGACACTGAAGCTTTCTTT
CDR3: CASSALDTEAFF

D: .
J: TRBJ1-4
V: TRBV5-4
size: .
DNA: TGTGCCGTATCTTCCGGGTCCCGGAATGAAAAACTGTTTTTT
CDR3: CAVSSGSRNEKLFF

D: .
J: TRBJ1-2
V: TRBV9
size: .
DNA: TGTGCCAGCAGCGTCAACAGGAACCCGAACCATAACTATGGCTACACCTTC
CDR3: CASSVNRNPNHNYGYTF

D: TRBD1
J: TRBJ1-1
V: TRBV28
size: .
DNA: TGTGCCAGCAGGGACACAGGGGGCAGTTGGACTGAAGCTTTCTTT
CDR3: CASRDTGGSWTEAFF

D: .
J: TRBJ1-1
V: TRBV19
size: .
DNA: TGTGCCATCTCCGGGACACGGCGAACTGAAGCTTTCTTT
CDR3: CAISGTRRTEAFF

D: TRBD1
J: TRBJ2-7
V: TRBV6-5
size: .
DNA: TGTGCCAGCATGGACAGGGGTTGGAGGGACGAGCAGTACTTC
CDR3: CASMDRGWRDEQYF

D: .
J: TRBJ1-1
V: TRBV5-4
size: .
DNA: TGTGCCAGCAGCTGGGGACAGAACACTGAAGCTTTCTTT
CDR3: CASSWGQNTEAFF

D: .
J: TRBJ1-1
V: TRBV15
size: .
DNA: TGTGCCACCAGCAGTGGCCCAGGCAGGCAGAACACTGAAGCTTTCTTT
CDR3: CATSSGPGRQNTEAFF

D: .
J: TRBJ1-1
V: TRBV11-2
size: .
DNA: TGTGCCAGCAGCTTAGAACAGGGCTGGTCTGAAGCTTTCTTT
CDR3: CASSLEQGWSEAFF

D: .
J: TRBJ2-3
V: TRBV10-3
size: .
DNA: TGTGCCATCAAGCTAGCGGATACGCAGTATTTT
CDR3: CAIKLADTQYF

D: TRBD1
J: TRBJ2-1
V: TRBV6-5
size: .
DNA: TGTGCCAGCAGTTACTCGGGCAGGGGGCTTTACAATGAGCAGTTCTTC
CDR3: CASSYSGRGLYNEQFF

D: TRBD1
J: TRBJ1-1
V: TRBV30
size: .
DNA: TGTGCCTGGAACTTGGGACAGGGGTACACTGAAGCTTTCTTT
CDR3: CAWNLGQGYTEAFF

D: TRBD2
J: TRBJ2-1
V: TRBV27
size: .
DNA: TGTGCCAGCAGTTTACTAGCGGCCCTCACAAATGAGCAGTTCTTC
CDR3: CASSLLAALTNEQFF

D: .
J: TRBJ1-2
V: TRBV6-6
size: .
DNA: TGTGCCAGCAGTTACTCGAAGGACACCCATATGTTCTTC
CDR3: CASSYSKDTHMFF

D: .
J: TRBJ2-7
V: TRBV11-2
size: .
DNA: TGTGCCAGCAGCTCGGGGGGCACCTACGAGCAGTACTTC
CDR3: CASSSGGTYEQYF

D: .
J: TRBJ1-2
V: TRBV7-8
size: .
DNA: TGTGCCAGCAGCTTAGATGAAGCGGGACTCTTCTATGGCTACACCTTC
CDR3: CASSLDEAGLFYGYTF

D: .
J: TRBJ1-3
V: TRBV6-5
size: .
DNA: TGTGCCAGCACTAGTCTACCTGGGGGGACCATATATTTT
CDR3: CASTSLPGGTIYF

D: TRBD2
J: TRBJ2-1
V: TRBV6-5
size: .
DNA: TGTGCCAGCAGTTTCAAAGCGGGGGTCTACAATGAGCAGTTCTTC
CDR3: CASSFKAGVYNEQFF

D: TRBD1
J: TRBJ2-2
V: TRBV6-5
size: .
DNA: TGTGCCAGCCTACCGGGACAGGGGGCGGACGGGGAGCTGTTTTTT
CDR3: CASLPGQGADGELFF

D: .
J: TRBJ2-5
V: TRBV24-1
size: once
DNA: TGTGCCACCAGTGATTCTACAGGGTCCAACCAAGAGACCCAGTACTTC
CDR3: CATSDSTGSNQETQYF

D: .
J: TRBJ1-1
V: TRBV9
size: .
DNA: TGTGCCAGCAGCGTGCAGGGTGACACTGAAGCTTTCTTT
CDR3: CASSVQGDTEAFF

D: TRBD1
J: TRBJ1-6
V: TRBV9
size: .
DNA: TGTGCCAGCAGCGTAGATGCAGGGGGCGATTCACCCCTCCACTTT
CDR3: CASSVDAGGDSPLHF

D: TRBD1
J: TRBJ2-5
V: TRBV5-1
size: .
DNA: TGCGCCAGCAGCGCAGGGACAGGGGCTGAAGAGACCCAGTACTTC
CDR3: CASSAGTGAEETQYF

D: .
J: TRBJ2-7
V: TRBV7-3
size: .
DNA: TGTGCCAGCTCCCGGCCAGGGCGGGGAGCCTACGAGCAGTACTTC
CDR3: CASSRPGRGAYEQYF